This T cell receptor beta chain is drawn from a study of cytomegalovirus exposure and HLA in healthy donors. Findings and limits, study-wide: A later analysis found common viral pathogens apparently linked to several of the most significant clusters. Association of a missense DCLRE1C variant with TCR beta V- and J-gene trimming was reported in a later analysis. Later work found that TCR association rates differed between HLA loci; DRB1 had the most and HLA-C the fewest.

With regard to this clone: The antigen is undetermined.

PCR primers comprised 60 Vbeta and 13 Jbeta primers. Clones were read by immunoSEQ multiplex PCR, and TCRdb kept only the in-frame ones, dropping some. This table holds 45,000 to 50,000 clones. Germline trimming cut 7 bases from V and 3 bases from J; bases unmatched to any gene: 10. The CDR3 totals 17 residues. Germline lookup yields CDR1 MGHDK and CDR2 SYGVNS. The rearrangement links TRBV25-1 to TRBJ1-4; 11 positions agree with TRBD1. This TCR was recovered from a male donor in good health and CMV-seronegative. Sequencing input: PBMCs. CDR3 in DNA: TGTGCCAGCACCCCCCCGGGACAGGGGGGAGCTAATGAAAAACTGTTTTTT. This translates into CASTPPGQGGANEKLFF. The whole variable domain, filled in from reference TRBV25-1 and TRBJ1-4, reads EADIYQTPRYLVIGTGKKITLECSQTMGHDKMYWYQQDPGMELHLIHYSYGVNSTEKGDLSSESTVSRIRTEHFPLTLESARPSHTSQYLCASTPPGQGGANEKLFFGSGTQLSVL.